This is a list of T cell receptor beta chains from one sample in a study of cytomegalovirus exposure and HLA in healthy donors. The table came from immunoSEQ multiplex PCR; TCRdb's copy has only in-frame clones and leaves some out. The profile covers some 150,000 clones, with approximately 80% appearing a single time and approximately 7% taken by the ten largest. The sequencing input was PBMCs. The receptors originated from a woman aged 25 to 39 in good health and CMV-seropositive. Each CDR3 is given with its conserved first and last residue. Fields, in order: V gene, CDR3 length, D gene, clone size, J gene, CDR3 protein, CDR3 DNA. A D gene is named only where the DNA matches it firmly. Rows may omit the clone size; those that give it use once, few, many or a size class.

TRBV5-1	15	.	.	TRBJ2-5	CASSLVGGPSETQYF	TGCGCCAGCAGCTTGGTCGGGGGACCTTCTGAGACCCAGTACTTC
TRBV2	16	.	few	TRBJ2-2	CASSEGAGLDTGELFF	TGTGCCAGCAGTGAAGGGGCAGGGTTAGACACCGGGGAGCTGTTTTTT
TRBV5-1	16	.	.	TRBJ1-2	CASSLGRLRSNYGYTF	TGCGCCAGCAGCTTGGGGCGACTTAGGTCTAACTATGGCTACACCTTC
TRBV5-1	17	TRBD2	few	TRBJ2-7	CASSLGLAGGVPYEQYF	TGCGCCAGCAGCCTAGGACTAGCGGGGGGCGTCCCCTACGAGCAGTACTTC
TRBV7-8	15	TRBD1	.	TRBJ2-5	CASSLTGGKGETQYF	TGTGCCAGCAGTCTGACAGGGGGCAAGGGAGAGACCCAGTACTTC
TRBV7-2	14	.	.	TRBJ1-2	CASSLNAGGYGYTF	TGTGCCAGCAGCTTAAACGCCGGCGGCTATGGCTACACCTTC
TRBV28	16	.	.	TRBJ1-6	CASMESQSSYNSPLHF	TGTGCCAGCATGGAGTCCCAGAGCTCCTATAATTCACCCCTCCACTTT
TRBV10-3	11	TRBD1	.	TRBJ1-1	CAIGGQGTAFF	TGTGCCATCGGGGGACAGGGAACGGCTTTCTTT
TRBV19	15	.	.	TRBJ2-3	CASSRTGLDPDTQYF	TGTGCCAGTAGTCGCACAGGGCTCGATCCAGATACGCAGTATTTT
TRBV5-1	15	.	.	TRBJ1-6	CASSPGDHGGSPLHF	TGCGCCAGCAGCCCGGGAGACCACGGTGGTTCACCCCTCCACTTT
TRBV18	13	TRBD1	.	TRBJ2-7	CASSTQGAGEQYF	TGTGCCAGCTCAACACAGGGGGCAGGCGAGCAGTACTTC
TRBV11-2	14	.	.	TRBJ2-7	CASSYRDWSYEQYF	TGTGCCAGCAGTTACCGGGACTGGTCCTACGAGCAGTACTTC
TRBV5-4	15	.	.	TRBJ2-4	CASSQNLIRGNIQYF	TGTGCCAGCAGCCAGAACCTCATCAGGGGCAACATTCAGTACTTC
TRBV5-1	12	TRBD1	.	TRBJ1-1	CASSRGPTEAFF	TGCGCCAGCAGCAGGGGGCCCACTGAAGCTTTCTTT
TRBV6-4	16	TRBD2	.	TRBJ2-1	CASSVGLAVSYNEQFF	TGTGCCAGCAGTGTCGGACTAGCGGTCTCCTACAATGAGCAGTTCTTC
TRBV2	14	.	.	TRBJ1-4	CASSRGRPPEKLFF	TGTGCCAGCAGTAGGGGCAGGCCGCCTGAAAAACTGTTTTTT
TRBV2	14	.	.	TRBJ1-5	CASSSLIRDQPQHF	TGTGCCAGCAGTTCCCTAATCAGGGATCAGCCCCAGCATTTT
TRBV19	16	.	few	TRBJ2-1	CASSTIRTGSLNEQFF	TGTGCCAGTAGTACAATTCGTACTGGGAGTTTGAATGAGCAGTTCTTC
TRBV7-7	13	TRBD1	few	TRBJ2-1	CASSPGQGTAQFF	TGTGCCAGCAGCCCAGGACAGGGTACGGCGCAGTTCTTC
TRBV19	16	.	.	TRBJ1-1	CASSEVWGRLNTEAFF	TGTGCCAGTAGTGAAGTATGGGGGCGACTGAACACTGAAGCTTTCTTT
TRBV27	15	.	.	TRBJ1-5	CASRKETGGNQPQHF	TGTGCCAGCAGAAAGGAGACAGGCGGCAATCAGCCCCAGCATTTT
TRBV5-4	14	.	.	TRBJ2-7	CASSLQGKHYEQYF	TGTGCCAGCAGCTTGCAGGGGAAGCACTACGAGCAGTACTTC
TRBV7-9	15	.	.	TRBJ1-1	CASSPSRGARSEAFF	TGTGCCAGCAGCCCAAGCAGGGGCGCAAGGTCTGAAGCTTTCTTT
TRBV2	14	TRBD1	.	TRBJ2-3	CASSVGQNTDTQYF	TGTGCCAGCAGTGTGGGACAGAACACAGATACGCAGTATTTT
TRBV5-1	14	.	.	TRBJ1-1	CASSLEGLNTEAFF	TGCGCCAGCAGCTTGGAGGGGTTGAACACTGAAGCTTTCTTT
TRBV5-1	15	TRBD2	.	TRBJ2-5	CASSPLAGGPETQYF	TGCGCCAGCAGTCCCCTAGCGGGGGGGCCTGAGACCCAGTACTTC
TRBV7-9	11	.	few	TRBJ2-7	CSSSFSYEQYF	TGTTCCAGCAGCTTTAGCTACGAGCAGTACTTC
TRBV9	12	.	.	TRBJ1-2	CASKGALHGYTF	TGTGCCAGCAAGGGAGCATTGCATGGCTACACCTTC
TRBV9	14	.	.	TRBJ1-1	CASSVGGLGTEAFF	TGTGCCAGCAGCGTAGGAGGGTTGGGGACTGAAGCTTTCTTT
TRBV10-3	16	.	.	TRBJ2-1	CAISPLSVRGANEQFF	TGTGCCATCAGTCCCTTATCGGTCAGGGGGGCCAATGAGCAGTTCTTC
TRBV2	14	TRBD1	.	TRBJ1-5	CASGAEGADQPQHF	TGTGCCAGCGGGGCAGAGGGGGCTGATCAGCCCCAGCATTTT
TRBV6-5	15	TRBD1	.	TRBJ1-2	CASSYTGQGAWGYTF	TGTGCCAGCAGTTACACCGGCCAGGGGGCTTGGGGCTACACCTTC
TRBV2	13	.	.	TRBJ2-5	CASRGDYQETQYF	TGTGCCAGCAGGGGGGACTACCAAGAGACCCAGTACTTC